The 14 T cell receptor beta chains given below trace back to one sample, sequenced in a study of cytomegalovirus exposure and HLA in healthy donors. A multiplex PCR was run with 60 Vbeta primers and 13 Jbeta primers. Repertoires were generated with immunoSEQ multiplex PCR, while TCRdb's copy carries only in-frame clones and drops some. The sample has 130,000 to 150,000 clones; approximately 70% are singletons. Material: PBMCs. The receptor set was obtained from a woman aged 18-29 years in good health and CMV-seronegative.

V and J are TRBV20-1 and TRBJ2-1; maybe TRBD1 (6 bases). V dropped 3 bases and J dropped 12 bases, with 12 bases sitting between them. There are 11 residues in the CDR3. The germline V gene encodes CDR1 DFQATT and CDR2 SNEGSKA (reference sequence). CDR3 DNA sequence: TGCAGTGCTAGGGAGGACAGAGGGCAGTTCTTC. Its translation: CSAREDRGQFF.

The chain has TRBV13 and TRBJ2-5; D perhaps matches TRBD1 (5 bases). The V gene's germline CDR1 is PRHDT and CDR2 FYEKMQ (reference sequence). Trimming shortened V by 3 bases and J by 2 bases, and 13 bases separated the two germline ends. This CDR3 is 15 amino acids long. CDR3 loop: CASSFAGMGQETQYF. In nucleotides, the CDR3 is TGTGCCAGCAGCTTTGCAGGGATGGGGCAAGAGACCCAGTACTTC.

This rearrangement joins TRBV7-9 to TRBJ2-7; a weak D match, TRBD1 (5 bases). Trimming removed 2 bases from V and 2 bases from J, with 7 bases in between. From germline, CDR1 is SEHNR and CDR2 FQNEAQ (reference sequence). This CDR3 is 13 amino acids long. The CDR3: CASSLRGTYEQYF. The CDR3 DNA reads TGTGCCAGCAGCTTAAGGGGAACCTACGAGCAGTACTTC. The complete variable domain, with remaining parts taken from reference TRBV7-9 and TRBJ2-7, reads DTGVSQNPRHKITKRGQNVTFRCDPISEHNRLYWYRQTLGQGPEFLTYFQNEAQLEKSRLLSDRFSAERPKGSFSTLEIQRTEQGDSAMYLCASSLRGTYEQYFGPGTRLTVT.

This clone was detected only once. The V and J genes are TRBV6-5 and TRBJ2-3, with D maybe TRBD1 (6 bases). Germline CDR1 is MNHEY and CDR2 is SVGAGI. The CDR3 extends over 15 amino acids. V was shortened by 5 bases and J by 2 bases, with 14 bases between the two germline ends. The CDR3 protein is CASSKNQGFTDTQYF. The CDR3 DNA follows: TGTGCCAGCAGTAAAAATCAGGGGTTCACAGATACGCAGTATTTT.

The CDR3 here is CASSQGRLAGVQETQYF. For the CDR3, the DNA is TGCGCCAGCAGCCAAGGCCGGCTAGCGGGCGTCCAAGAGACCCAGTACTTC. V usage is TRBV4-3 and J usage is TRBJ2-5; 8 positions match TRBD2. CDR1 is LGHNA, CDR2 YSLEER, per germline. V was pared by 1 base and J by 1 base, with 8 bases of the junction left unmatched. This CDR3 has 17 residues.

V and J are TRBV27 and TRBJ1-5; no reliable D call. The CDR3 spans 14 residues. The V end was cut by 0 bases, the J end by 6 bases, with 9 bases between. Per germline, CDR1 MNHEY and CDR2 SMNVEV (reference sequence). CDR3 loop: CASSLSSPSQPQHF. CDR3 coding DNA: TGTGCCAGCAGTTTATCGTCCCCCAGTCAGCCCCAGCATTTT.

V is TRBV11-3 and J is TRBJ2-1; 7 bases fit TRBD1. The V and J ends lost 5 bases and 6 bases, in that order; junction bases with no gene match: 7. The V gene's germline CDR1 is SGHNT and CDR2 YENEEA. This CDR3 spans 14 amino acids. The CDR3, as DNA: TGTGCCAGCAGCCAGGAGCCAGGGGGCAATGAGCAGTTCTTC. Translation gives CASSQEPGGNEQFF.

DNA of the CDR3: TGTGCCAGCAAAGCACAGGGAAGCCGGGAGACCCAGTACTTC. This encodes CASKAQGSRETQYF. The J gene is TRBJ2-5, the V gene TRBV6-5, with TRBD1 as a possible D gene (6 bases). The CDR3 contains 14 residues. Between the trimmed V and J ends, which lost 7 bases and 5 bases, there was a span of 17 bases. Germline assignment: CDR1 MNHEY and CDR2 SVGAGI.

This clone has only a few counts. V usage is TRBV28 and J usage is TRBJ2-7; 11 positions match TRBD2. The CDR3 length is 14 residues. V shed 6 bases, J shed 4 bases, and the junction held 5 bases outside the gene matches. CDR1 and CDR2 from the germline V gene are MDHEN and SYDVKM. CDR3 amino acids: CASRRTSGSYEQYV. In nucleotides, the CDR3 is TGTGCCAGCAGACGTACTAGCGGGAGTTACGAGCAGTACGTC.

This clone turned up a few times. Other DNA sequences from this sample encode an identical CDR3 as well. The V gene is TRBV7-2, the J gene TRBJ2-1, with D possibly TRBD1 on 5 matching bases. CDR1 is SGHTA and CDR2 is FQGNSA in the germline V gene. With 2 bases removed from V and 1 base from J, the gap between germline ends came to 6 bases. There are 14 residues in the CDR3. CDR3: CASSLRGSYNEQFF. The CDR3, as DNA: TGTGCCAGCAGCTTAAGGGGTTCCTACAATGAGCAGTTCTTC.

The chain recombines TRBV5-5 with TRBJ2-5, with 12 bases aligning to TRBD1. CDR3 length: 14 amino acids. V shed 3 bases and J 4 bases; nucleotides not matched to a gene: 1. Germline V lookup: CDR1 SGHKS, CDR2 YYEKEE (reference sequence). CDR3 nucleotide sequence: TGTGCCAGCAGCTCGGGACAGGGGGCAGAGACCCAGTACTTC. This sequence encodes CASSSGQGAETQYF. Drawing the rest from reference TRBV5-5 and TRBJ2-5, the complete variable domain is DAGVTQSPTHLIKTRGQQVTLRCSPISGHKSVSWYQQVLGQGPQFIFQYYEKEERGRGNFPDRFSARQFPNYSSELNVNALLLGDSALYLCASSSGQGAETQYFGPGTRLLVL.

The J gene is TRBJ1-5, the V gene TRBV18, with TRBD1 as a possible D gene (5 bases). V gave up 5 bases and J gave up 1 base, with 9 bases separating them. The CDR3 covers 14 residues. The germline CDR1 and CDR2 sequences are KGHSH and LQKENI. CDR3 sequence (DNA): TGTGCCAGCTCAACCAGACAGAGCAATCAGCCCCAGCATTTT. Translated: CASSTRQSNQPQHF.

The chain has TRBV7-8 and TRBJ1-3; D possibly corresponds to TRBD1 (6 bases). Germline V gene data show CDR1 as SGHVS and CDR2 as FQNEAQ. Deletions cut 2 bases from V and 9 bases from J, with 23 bases between. This CDR3 has 17 residues. The CDR3 sequence: CASSLLGHGASEGTIYF. The CDR3 nucleotides read TGTGCCAGCAGCTTATTGGGACACGGGGCGTCGGAAGGCACCATATATTTT.

The V and J genes are TRBV4-2 and TRBJ2-7; 8 positions match TRBD2. CDR1 LGHNA and CDR2 YNFKEQ come from the germline V gene. V gave up 1 base and J gave up 3 bases; unmatched junction bases: 5. The CDR3 runs 15 residues. The CDR3 bases are TGTGCCAGCAGCCAAGGTCATAGCGGGGACTACGAGCAGTACTTC. Its translation: CASSQGHSGDYEQYF.